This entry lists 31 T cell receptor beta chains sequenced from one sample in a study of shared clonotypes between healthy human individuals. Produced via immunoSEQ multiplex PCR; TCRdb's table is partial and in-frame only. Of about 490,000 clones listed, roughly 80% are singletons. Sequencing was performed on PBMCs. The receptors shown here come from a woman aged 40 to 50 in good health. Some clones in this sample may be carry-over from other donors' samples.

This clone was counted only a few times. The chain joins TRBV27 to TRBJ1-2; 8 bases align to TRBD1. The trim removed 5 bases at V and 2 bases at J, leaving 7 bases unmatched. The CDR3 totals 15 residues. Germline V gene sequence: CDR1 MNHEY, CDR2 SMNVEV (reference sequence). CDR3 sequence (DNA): TGTGCCAGCAGTCCGTCGTGGACAGGGAACTATGGCTACACCTTC. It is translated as CASSPSWTGNYGYTF.

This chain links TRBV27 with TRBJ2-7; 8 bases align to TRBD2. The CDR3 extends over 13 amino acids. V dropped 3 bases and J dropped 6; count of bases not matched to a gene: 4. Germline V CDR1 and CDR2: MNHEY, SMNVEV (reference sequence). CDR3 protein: CASSLSGRAEQYF. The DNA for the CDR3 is TGTGCCAGCAGTTTGAGCGGGAGAGCCGAGCAGTACTTC.

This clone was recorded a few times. This chain's CDR3 is CASSHRGQGFYEQYF. DNA of the CDR3: TGCGCCAGCAGCCATCGGGGACAGGGGTTCTACGAGCAGTACTTC. The chain is built from TRBV4-1 and TRBJ2-7, with 10 nucleotides matching TRBD1. From germline, CDR1 is MGHRA and CDR2 YSYEKL. This CDR3 is built from 15 residues. V dropped 3 bases and J dropped 3; count of bases not matched to a gene: 5.

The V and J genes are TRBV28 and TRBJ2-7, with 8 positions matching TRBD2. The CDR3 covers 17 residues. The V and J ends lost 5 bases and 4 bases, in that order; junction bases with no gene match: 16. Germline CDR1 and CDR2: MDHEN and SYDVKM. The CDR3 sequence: CASSPGRLSGSVYEQYF. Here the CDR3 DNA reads TGTGCCAGCAGTCCTGGACGACTGAGCGGGAGTGTTTACGAGCAGTACTTC.

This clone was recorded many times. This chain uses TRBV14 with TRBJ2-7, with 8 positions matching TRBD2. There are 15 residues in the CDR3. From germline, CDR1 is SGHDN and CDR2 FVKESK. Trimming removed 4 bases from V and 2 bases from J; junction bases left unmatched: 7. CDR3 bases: TGTGCCAGCAGCCGGGGACGGGGGGGAACCTACGAGCAGTACTTC. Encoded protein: CASSRGRGGTYEQYF.

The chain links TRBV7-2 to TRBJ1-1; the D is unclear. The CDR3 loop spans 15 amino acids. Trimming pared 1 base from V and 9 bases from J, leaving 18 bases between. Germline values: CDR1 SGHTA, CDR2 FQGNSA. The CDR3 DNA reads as TGTGCCAGCAGCTTAGTTAGGACGTACGAGATAAAAGCTTTCTTT. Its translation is CASSLVRTYEIKAFF.

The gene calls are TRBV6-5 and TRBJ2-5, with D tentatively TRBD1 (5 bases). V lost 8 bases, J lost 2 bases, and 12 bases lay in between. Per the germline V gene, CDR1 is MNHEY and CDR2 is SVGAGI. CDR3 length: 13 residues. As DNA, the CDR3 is TGTGCCAGCGCTAGAGACAGACAAGAGACCCAGTACTTC. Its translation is CASARDRQETQYF.

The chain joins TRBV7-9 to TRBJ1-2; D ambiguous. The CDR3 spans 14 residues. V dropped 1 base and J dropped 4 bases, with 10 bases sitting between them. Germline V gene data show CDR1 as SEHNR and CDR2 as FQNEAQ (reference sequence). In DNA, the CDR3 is TGTGCCAGCAGCTTAGGGGCCTCCCCCTATGGCTACACCTTC. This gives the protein CASSLGASPYGYTF.

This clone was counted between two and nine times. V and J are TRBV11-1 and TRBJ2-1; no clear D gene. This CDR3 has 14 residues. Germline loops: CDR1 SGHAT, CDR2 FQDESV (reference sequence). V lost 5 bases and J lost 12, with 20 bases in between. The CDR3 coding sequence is TGTGCCAGCAGCCCAGTAACCCTCGGGCTCGGGCAGTTCTTC. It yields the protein CASSPVTLGLGQFF.

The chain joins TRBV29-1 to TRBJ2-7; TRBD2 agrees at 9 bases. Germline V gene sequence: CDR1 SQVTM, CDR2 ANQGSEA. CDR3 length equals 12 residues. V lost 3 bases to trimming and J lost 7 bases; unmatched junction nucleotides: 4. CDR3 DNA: TGCAGCGTTGAGCTAGCGGGAATGGAGCAGTACTTC. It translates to CSVELAGMEQYF.

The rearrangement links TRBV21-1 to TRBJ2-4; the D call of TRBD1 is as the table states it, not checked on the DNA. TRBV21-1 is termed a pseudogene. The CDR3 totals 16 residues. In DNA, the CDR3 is TGTGCCAGCACCCCATTGGCAGGGTCTGTCAAAAACATTCAGTACTTC. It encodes CASTPLAGSVKNIQYF.

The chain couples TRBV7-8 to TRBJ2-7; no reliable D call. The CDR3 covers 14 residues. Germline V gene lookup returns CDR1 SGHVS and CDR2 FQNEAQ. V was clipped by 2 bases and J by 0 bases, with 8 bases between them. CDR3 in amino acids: CASSLLRSSYEQYF. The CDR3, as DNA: TGTGCCAGCAGCTTATTGCGAAGCTCCTACGAGCAGTACTTC.

The CDR3 region is CASITGQLTGELFF. As DNA, the CDR3 is TGTGCCAGCATCACCGGACAGCTCACCGGGGAGCTGTTTTTT. V is TRBV28 and J is TRBJ2-2, with D perhaps matching TRBD1 (6 bases). The CDR3 is 14 residues long. V was cut by 7 bases and J by 4 bases, with 13 bases left in between. Germline V gene lookup returns CDR1 MDHEN and CDR2 SYDVKM.

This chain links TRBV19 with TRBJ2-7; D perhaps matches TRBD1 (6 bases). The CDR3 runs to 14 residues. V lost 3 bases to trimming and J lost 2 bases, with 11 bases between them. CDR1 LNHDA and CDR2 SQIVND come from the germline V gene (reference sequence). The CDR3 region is CASSIGNRAYEQYF. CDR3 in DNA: TGTGCCAGTAGTATCGGTAACAGGGCCTACGAGCAGTACTTC.

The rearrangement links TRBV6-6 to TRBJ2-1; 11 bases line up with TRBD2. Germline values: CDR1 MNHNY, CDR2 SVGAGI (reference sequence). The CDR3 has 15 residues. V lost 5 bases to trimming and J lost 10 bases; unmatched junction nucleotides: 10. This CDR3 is CASSRSSGGMGEQFF. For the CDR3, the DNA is TGTGCCAGCAGTCGATCTAGCGGGGGGATGGGGGAGCAGTTCTTC.

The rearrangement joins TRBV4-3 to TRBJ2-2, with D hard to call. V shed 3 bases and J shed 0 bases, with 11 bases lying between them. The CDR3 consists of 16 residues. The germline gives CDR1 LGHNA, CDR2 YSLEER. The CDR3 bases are TGCGCCAGCAGCCAGTATGAAGGTTCGAACACCGGGGAGCTGTTTTTT. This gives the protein CASSQYEGSNTGELFF.

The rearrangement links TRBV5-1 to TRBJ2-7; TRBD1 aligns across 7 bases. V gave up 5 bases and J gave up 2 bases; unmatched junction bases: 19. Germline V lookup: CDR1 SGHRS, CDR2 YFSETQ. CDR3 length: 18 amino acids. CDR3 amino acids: CASSWRTGFQGHTYEQYF. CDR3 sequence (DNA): TGCGCCAGCAGTTGGAGGACAGGATTTCAAGGGCACACCTACGAGCAGTACTTC.

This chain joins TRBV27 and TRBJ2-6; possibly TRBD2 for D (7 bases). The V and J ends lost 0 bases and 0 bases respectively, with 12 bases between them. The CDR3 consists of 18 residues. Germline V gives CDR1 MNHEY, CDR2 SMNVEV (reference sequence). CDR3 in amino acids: CASSLSGGADSGANVLTF. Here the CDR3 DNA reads TGTGCCAGCAGTTTATCGGGGGGGGCCGACTCTGGGGCCAACGTCCTGACTTTC.

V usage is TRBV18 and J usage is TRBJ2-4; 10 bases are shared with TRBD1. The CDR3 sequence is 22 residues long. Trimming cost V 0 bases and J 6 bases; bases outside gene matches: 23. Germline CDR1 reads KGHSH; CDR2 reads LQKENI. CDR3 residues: CASSPPLLARPDRGRGGNIQYF. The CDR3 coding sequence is TGTGCCAGCTCACCACCGTTATTGGCCAGGCCTGACAGGGGGCGCGGGGGAAACATTCAGTACTTC.

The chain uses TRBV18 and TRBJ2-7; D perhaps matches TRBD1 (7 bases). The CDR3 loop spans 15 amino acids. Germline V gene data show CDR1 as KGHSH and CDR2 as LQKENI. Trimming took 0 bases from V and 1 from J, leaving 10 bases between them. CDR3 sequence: CASSPPEGQSYEQYF. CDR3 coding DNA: TGTGCCAGCTCACCACCGGAGGGACAGTCCTACGAGCAGTACTTC.

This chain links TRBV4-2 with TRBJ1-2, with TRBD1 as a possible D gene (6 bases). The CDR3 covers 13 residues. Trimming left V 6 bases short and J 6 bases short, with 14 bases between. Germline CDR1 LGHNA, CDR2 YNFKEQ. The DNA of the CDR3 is TGTGCCAGCAGTACAGGGACGGGTGATGGCTACACCTTC. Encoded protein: CASSTGTGDGYTF.

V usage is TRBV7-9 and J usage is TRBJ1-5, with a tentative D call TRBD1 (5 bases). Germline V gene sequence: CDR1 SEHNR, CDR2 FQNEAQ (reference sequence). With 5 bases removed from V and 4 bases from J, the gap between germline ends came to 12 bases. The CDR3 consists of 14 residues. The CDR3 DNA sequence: TGTGCCAGCAGCCCGGACGGGGCAAATCAGCCCCAGCATTTT. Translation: CASSPDGANQPQHF.

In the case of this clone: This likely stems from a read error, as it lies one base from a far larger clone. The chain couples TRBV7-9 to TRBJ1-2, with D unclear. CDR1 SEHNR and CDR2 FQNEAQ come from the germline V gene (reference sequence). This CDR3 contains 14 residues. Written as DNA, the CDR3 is TGTGCCAGCAGCATAGCAGCCTCTAACTATGGCTACACCTTC. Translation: CASSIAASNYGYTF.

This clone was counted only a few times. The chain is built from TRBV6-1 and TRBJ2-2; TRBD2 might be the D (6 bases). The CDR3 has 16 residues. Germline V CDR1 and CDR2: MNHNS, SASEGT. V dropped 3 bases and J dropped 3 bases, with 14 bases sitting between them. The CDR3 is CASSEAPGLDTGELFF. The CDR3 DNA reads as TGTGCCAGCAGTGAGGCGCCGGGACTCGACACCGGGGAGCTGTTTTTT.

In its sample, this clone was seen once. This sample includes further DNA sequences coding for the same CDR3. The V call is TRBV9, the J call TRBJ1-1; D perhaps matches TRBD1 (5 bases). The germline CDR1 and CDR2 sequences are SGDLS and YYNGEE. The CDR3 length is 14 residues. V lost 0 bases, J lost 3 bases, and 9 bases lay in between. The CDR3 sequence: CASSVGGRDTEAFF. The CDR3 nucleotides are TGTGCCAGCAGCGTAGGGGGACGGGACACTGAAGCTTTCTTT.

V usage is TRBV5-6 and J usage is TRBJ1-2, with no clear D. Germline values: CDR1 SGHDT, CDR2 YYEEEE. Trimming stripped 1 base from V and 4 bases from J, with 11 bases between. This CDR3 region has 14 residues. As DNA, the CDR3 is TGTGCCAGCAGCTTGCTTATTTCGGGCTATGGCTACACCTTC. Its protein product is CASSLLISGYGYTF.

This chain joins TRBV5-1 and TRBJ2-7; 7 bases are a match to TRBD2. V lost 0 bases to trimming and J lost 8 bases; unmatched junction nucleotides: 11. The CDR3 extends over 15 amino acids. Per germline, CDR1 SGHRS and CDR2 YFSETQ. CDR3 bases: TGCGCCAGCAGCTTGGGACCTAGCGGTATGTACAAGCAGTACTTC. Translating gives CASSLGPSGMYKQYF.

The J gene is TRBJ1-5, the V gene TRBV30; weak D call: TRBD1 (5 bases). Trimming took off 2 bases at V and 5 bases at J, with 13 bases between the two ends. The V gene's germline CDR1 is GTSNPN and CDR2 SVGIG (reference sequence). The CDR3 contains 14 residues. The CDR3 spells CAWSTTQGDQPQHF. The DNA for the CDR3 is TGTGCCTGGAGTACCACCCAGGGAGATCAGCCCCAGCATTTT.

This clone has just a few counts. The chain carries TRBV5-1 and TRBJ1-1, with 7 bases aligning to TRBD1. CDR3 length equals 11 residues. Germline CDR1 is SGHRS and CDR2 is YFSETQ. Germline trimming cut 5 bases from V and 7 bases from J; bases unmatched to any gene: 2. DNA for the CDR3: TGCGCCAGCAGTCGGGACAGTGAAGCTTTCTTT. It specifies CASSRDSEAFF.

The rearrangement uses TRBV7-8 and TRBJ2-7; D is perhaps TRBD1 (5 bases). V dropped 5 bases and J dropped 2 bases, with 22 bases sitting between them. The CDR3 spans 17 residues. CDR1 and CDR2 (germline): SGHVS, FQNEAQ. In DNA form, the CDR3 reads TGTGCCAGCAGCCCCGTTTGGGCCAGACAGACGCCCTACGAGCAGTACTTC. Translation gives CASSPVWARQTPYEQYF.

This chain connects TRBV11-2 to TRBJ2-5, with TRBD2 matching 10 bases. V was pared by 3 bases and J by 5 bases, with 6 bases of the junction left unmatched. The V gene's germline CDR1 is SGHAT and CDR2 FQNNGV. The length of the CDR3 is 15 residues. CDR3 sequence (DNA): TGTGCCAGCAGCTTGACGACTAGCGGGCGGGAGACCCAGTACTTC. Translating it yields CASSLTTSGRETQYF. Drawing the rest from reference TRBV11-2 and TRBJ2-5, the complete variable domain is EAGVAQSPRYKIIEKRQSVAFWCNPISGHATLYWYQQILGQGPKLLIQFQNNGVVDDSQLPKDRFSAERLKGVDSTLKIQPAKLEDSAVYLCASSLTTSGRETQYFGPGTRLLVL.